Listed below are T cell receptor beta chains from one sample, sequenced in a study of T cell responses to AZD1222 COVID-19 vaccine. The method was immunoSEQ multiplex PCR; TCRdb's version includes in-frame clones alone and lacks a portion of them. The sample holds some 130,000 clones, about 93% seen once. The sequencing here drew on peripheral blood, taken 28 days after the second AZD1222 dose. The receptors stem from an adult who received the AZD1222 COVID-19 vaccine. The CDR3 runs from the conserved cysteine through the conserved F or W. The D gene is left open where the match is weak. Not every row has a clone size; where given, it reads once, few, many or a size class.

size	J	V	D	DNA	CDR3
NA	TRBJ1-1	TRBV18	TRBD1	TGTGCCAGCTCACCACCGTCGGGACAGGGGAACACTGAAGCTTTCTTT	CASSPPSGQGNTEAFF
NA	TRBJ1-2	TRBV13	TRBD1	TGTGCCAGCAGCTTAGGCCCCGCTGCAGGGGGGCTATATGGCTACACCTTC	CASSLGPAAGGLYGYTF
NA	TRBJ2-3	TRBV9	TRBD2	TGTGCCAGCAGCGTAGGCGGGGGGAGCAGGGATACGCAGTATTTT	CASSVGGGSRDTQYF
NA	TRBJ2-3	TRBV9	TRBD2	TGTGCCAGCAGCTCCTTAGCGGGGGGGACCTCTAGCACAGATACGCAGTATTTT	CASSSLAGGTSSTDTQYF
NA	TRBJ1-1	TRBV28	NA	TGTGCCAGCAGGGGAGGGACTTCACGGGAAGCTTTCTTT	CASRGGTSREAFF
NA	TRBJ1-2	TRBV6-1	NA	TGTGCCAGCAGTGAACACCCCGAGGGCCTCTATGGCTACACCTTC	CASSEHPEGLYGYTF
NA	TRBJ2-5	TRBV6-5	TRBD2	TGTGCCAGCAGTTACTCGACGGGACTAGCGGGGCCAAACTTC	CASSYSTGLAGPNF
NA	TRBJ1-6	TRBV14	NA	TGTGCCAGCAGCCCCTGGGCAGGGGATAATTCACCCCTCCACTTT	CASSPWAGDNSPLHF
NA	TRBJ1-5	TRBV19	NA	TGTGCCAGTAGTGAGGGTAGGGTGTATAGCAATCAGCCCCAGCATTTT	CASSEGRVYSNQPQHF
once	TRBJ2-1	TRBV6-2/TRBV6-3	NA	TGTGCCAGCAGTCCAACTTCGTGGTGGTACAATGAGCAGTTCTTC	CASSPTSWWYNEQFF
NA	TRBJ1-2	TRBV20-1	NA	TGCAGTGCTAGAGAAGGAGGGATCCAGCCCTTC	CSAREGGIQPF
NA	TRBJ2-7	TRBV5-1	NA	TGCGCCAGCAGCTTGGATCCCAGCTCCTACGAGCAGTACTTC	CASSLDPSSYEQYF
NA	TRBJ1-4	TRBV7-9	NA	TGTGCCAGCAGCTTGGGGCGGACAGTAGCAACTAATGAAAAACTGTTTTTT	CASSLGRTVATNEKLFF
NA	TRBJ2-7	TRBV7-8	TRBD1	TGTGCCAGCAGCTGGCGCCGGGACAGGGCCTACGAGCAGTACTTC	CASSWRRDRAYEQYF
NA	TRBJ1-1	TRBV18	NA	TGTGCCAGCTCACCAGAGTCACAGGCAACATTGAGCACTGAAGCTTTCTTT	CASSPESQATLSTEAFF
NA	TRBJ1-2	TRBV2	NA	TGTGCCAGCAGTGAAGGGGACCGGACGCGGGGGAACTATGGCTACACCTTC	CASSEGDRTRGNYGYTF
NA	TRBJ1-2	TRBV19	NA	TGTGCCAGTAGTACCGGATCGTTATATGGCTACACCTTC	CASSTGSLYGYTF
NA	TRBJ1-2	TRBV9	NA	TGTGCCAGCAGCGGCCTGGACCGAAACTATGGCTACACCTTC	CASSGLDRNYGYTF
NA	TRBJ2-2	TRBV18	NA	TGTGCCAGCTCACCTCAGGAGTACACCGGGGAGCTGTTTTTT	CASSPQEYTGELFF
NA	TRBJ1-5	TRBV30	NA	TGTGCCTGGAGTGGCGGGTTTGGCAATCAGCCCCAGCATTTT	CAWSGGFGNQPQHF
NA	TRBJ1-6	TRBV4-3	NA	TGCGCCAGCAGCCAAGAAGGATATAATTCACCCCTCCACTTT	CASSQEGYNSPLHF
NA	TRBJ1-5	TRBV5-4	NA	TGTGCCAGCAGCTTGGGTGGGGCCCTGAGCAATCAGCCCCAGCATTTT	CASSLGGALSNQPQHF
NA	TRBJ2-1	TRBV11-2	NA	TGTGCCAGCAGCTTAGATTTGCAGGCTGATGAGGTCTTC	CASSLDLQADEVF
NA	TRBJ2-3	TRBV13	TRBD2	TGTGCCAGCAGCGCCCCGACTAGCGGGGGATACGGGCAGTATTTT	CASSAPTSGGYGQYF
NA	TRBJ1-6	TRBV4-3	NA	TGCGCCAGCAGCCAAGATCGGGGTGAAGGCTCACCCCTCCACTTT	CASSQDRGEGSPLHF
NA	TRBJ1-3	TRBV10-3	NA	TGTGCCATCAGTGATCCCTCTGGAAACACCATATATTTT	CAISDPSGNTIYF
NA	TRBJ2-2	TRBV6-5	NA	TGTGCCAGCAGTCAAAACACCGGGGAGCTGTTTTTT	CASSQNTGELFF
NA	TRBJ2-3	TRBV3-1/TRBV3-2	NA	TGTGCCAGCAGCCCTCAACCGGGAGCCACAGATACGCAGTATTTT	CASSPQPGATDTQYF
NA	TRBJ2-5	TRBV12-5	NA	TGTGCTAGTGGTTTCACAGTCCAAGAGACCCAGTACTTC	CASGFTVQETQYF
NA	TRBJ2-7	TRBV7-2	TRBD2	TGTGCCAGCAGCTTACGCGGGGGGGTCTACGAGCAGTACTTC	CASSLRGGVYEQYF
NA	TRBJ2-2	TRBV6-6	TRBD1	TGTGCCAGCAGTCCACCGGGACAGGGGAACACCGGGGAGCTGTTTTTT	CASSPPGQGNTGELFF
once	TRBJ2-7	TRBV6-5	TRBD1	TGTGCCAGCGGGGGACAGGCGTACTACGAGCAGTACTTC	CASGGQAYYEQYF
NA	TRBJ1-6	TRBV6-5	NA	TGTGCCAGCAGTTATGACCGGTCCGAGGGGAATTCACCCCTCCACTTT	CASSYDRSEGNSPLHF
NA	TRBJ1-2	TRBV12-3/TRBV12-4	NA	TGTGCCAGCAGTATGGGCTATGGCTACACCTTC	CASSMGYGYTF
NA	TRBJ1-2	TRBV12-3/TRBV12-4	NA	TGTGCCAGCAGTTCGGGCCAGAACTATGGCTACACCTTC	CASSSGQNYGYTF
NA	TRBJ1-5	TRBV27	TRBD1	TGTGCCAGCAGTGCCCGAAGGGGGCATCAGCCCCAGCATTTT	CASSARRGHQPQHF
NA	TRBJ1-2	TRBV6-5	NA	TGTGCCAGCAGTTACACACAGGACTATGGCTACACCTTC	CASSYTQDYGYTF
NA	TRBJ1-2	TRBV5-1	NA	TGCGCCAGCAGCTTGGTGGCAGGCCACTTGTATGGCTACACCTTC	CASSLVAGHLYGYTF
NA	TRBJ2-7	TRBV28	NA	TGTGCCACCAGCGGGTCGATCTCCTACGAGCAGTACTTC	CATSGSISYEQYF
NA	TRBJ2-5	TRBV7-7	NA	TGTGCTAGCAGCTTAGACCAGGAGACCCAGTACTTC	CASSLDQETQYF
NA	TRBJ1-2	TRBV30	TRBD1	TGTGCCTGGAGTGTGACCCCAACAGGGGACTATGGCTACACCTTC	CAWSVTPTGDYGYTF
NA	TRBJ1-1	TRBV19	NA	TGTGCCAGTAGTCCCCTTTTCAACACTGAAGCTTTCTTT	CASSPLFNTEAFF
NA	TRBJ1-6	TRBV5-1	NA	TGCGCCAGCAGCTTCCTTCCTCATGAACCCCTCCACTTT	CASSFLPHEPLHF
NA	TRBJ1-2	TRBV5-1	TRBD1	TGCGCCAGCAGCATAGGGACAGCTAACTATGGCTACACCTTC	CASSIGTANYGYTF
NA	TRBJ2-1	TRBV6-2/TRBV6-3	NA	TGTGCCAGCAGTTACTCGGGGCTACGGGAGCAGTTCTTC	CASSYSGLREQFF
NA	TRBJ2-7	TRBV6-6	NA	TGTGCCAGCAGTTACCCTGACCGGGAAACCCTAAACGAGCAGTACTTC	CASSYPDRETLNEQYF
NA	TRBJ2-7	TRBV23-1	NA	TGCGCCAGCACCCGCCGGCAGAGAGTCTACGAGCAGTACTTC	CASTRRQRVYEQYF
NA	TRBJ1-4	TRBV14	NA	TGTGCCAGCAGCCGACGGACGGGAACTAATGAAAAACTGTTTTTT	CASSRRTGTNEKLFF
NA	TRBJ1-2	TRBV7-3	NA	TGTGCCAGCAGTACCGTCCCGGAATCGGGTGGCTACACCTTC	CASSTVPESGGYTF
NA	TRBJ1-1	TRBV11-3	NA	TGTGCCAGCAGCCTCCGGTGGGGGAAGGGAACTGAAGCTTTCTTT	CASSLRWGKGTEAFF
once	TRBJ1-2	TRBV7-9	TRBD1	TGTGCCAGCAGCCCAGCCCAGGGGGGGAGCGTGGGCTACACCTTC	CASSPAQGGSVGYTF
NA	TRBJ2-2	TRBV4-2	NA	TGTGCCAGCAGCCACCGTACCGGGGAGCTGTTTTTT	CASSHRTGELFF
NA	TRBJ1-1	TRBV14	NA	TGTGCCAGCAGCCAAGATCCTACACGTTGGGAGAACACGAACACTGAAGCTTTCTTT	CASSQDPTRWENTNTEAFF
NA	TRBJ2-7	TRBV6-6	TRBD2	TGTGCCAGCAGTGGTGGATTAGCGGGGTCCCTCTACGAGCAGTACTTC	CASSGGLAGSLYEQYF
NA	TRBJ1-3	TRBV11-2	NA	TGTGCCAGCAGCTTTAGTCACGTAAAGAGGGCTATCGGAAACACCATATATTTT	CASSFSHVKRAIGNTIYF
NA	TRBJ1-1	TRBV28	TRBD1	TGTGCCAGCGGGCAGGGGGGGAACACTGAAGCTTTCTTT	CASGQGGNTEAFF
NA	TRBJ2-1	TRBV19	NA	TGTGCCAGTAGTATCCTCAGAGGCAGGGGGGTCTACAATGAGCAGTTCTTC	CASSILRGRGVYNEQFF
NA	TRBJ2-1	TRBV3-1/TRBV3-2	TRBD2	TGTGCCAGCAGCCCGCGAGGCGGGGGGGCCTGGGAGCAGTTCTTC	CASSPRGGGAWEQFF
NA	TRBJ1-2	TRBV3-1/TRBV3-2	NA	TGTGCCTGTTGGAGCCATATCTATGGCTACACCTTC	CACWSHIYGYTF
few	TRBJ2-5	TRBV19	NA	TGTGCCAGTAGTATAAGACTTCGATGGACCCAGTACTTC	CASSIRLRWTQYF